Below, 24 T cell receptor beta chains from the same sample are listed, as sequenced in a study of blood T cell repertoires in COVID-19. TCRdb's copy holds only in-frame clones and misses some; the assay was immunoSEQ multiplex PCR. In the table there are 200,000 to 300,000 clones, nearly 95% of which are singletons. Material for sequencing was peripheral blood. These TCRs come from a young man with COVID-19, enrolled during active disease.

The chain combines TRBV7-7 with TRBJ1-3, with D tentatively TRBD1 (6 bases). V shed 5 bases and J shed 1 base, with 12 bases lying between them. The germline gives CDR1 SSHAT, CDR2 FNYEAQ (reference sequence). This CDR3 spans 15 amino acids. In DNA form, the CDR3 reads TGTGCCAGCAGCCCCCTGGACAGTTCTGGAAACACCATATATTTT. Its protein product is CASSPLDSSGNTIYF.

The CDR3: CASADGGSTGELFF. The CDR3 DNA follows: TGTGCCAGCGCGGACGGCGGGTCAACCGGGGAGCTGTTTTTT. The genes are TRBV7-3 and TRBJ2-2; D might be TRBD2 (5 bases). The CDR3 runs to 14 residues. V lost 8 bases and J 5 bases, leaving 15 bases between the germline ends. Germline V gene data show CDR1 as SGHTA and CDR2 as FQGTGA.

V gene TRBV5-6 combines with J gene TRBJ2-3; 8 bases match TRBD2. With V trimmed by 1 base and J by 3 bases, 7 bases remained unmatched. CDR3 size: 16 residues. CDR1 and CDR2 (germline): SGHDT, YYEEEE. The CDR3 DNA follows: TGTGCCAGCAGCTTGAAAGGTAGCGGGGCTACAGATACGCAGTATTTT. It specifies CASSLKGSGATDTQYF.

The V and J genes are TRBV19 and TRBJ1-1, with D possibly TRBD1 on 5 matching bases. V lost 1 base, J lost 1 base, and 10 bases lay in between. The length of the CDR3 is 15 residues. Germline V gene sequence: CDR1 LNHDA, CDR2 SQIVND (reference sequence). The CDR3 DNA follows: TGTGCCAGTAGTATAGCCGGGACTGAGAACACTGAAGCTTTCTTT. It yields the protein CASSIAGTENTEAFF.

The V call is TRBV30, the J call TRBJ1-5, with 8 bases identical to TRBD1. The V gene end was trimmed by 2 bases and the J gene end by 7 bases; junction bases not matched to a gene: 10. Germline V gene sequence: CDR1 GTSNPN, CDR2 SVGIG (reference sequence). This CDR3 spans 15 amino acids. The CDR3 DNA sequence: TGTGCCTGGAGTTCGGGAGGACAGGGAAGACAGCCCCAGCATTTT. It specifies CAWSSGGQGRQPQHF.

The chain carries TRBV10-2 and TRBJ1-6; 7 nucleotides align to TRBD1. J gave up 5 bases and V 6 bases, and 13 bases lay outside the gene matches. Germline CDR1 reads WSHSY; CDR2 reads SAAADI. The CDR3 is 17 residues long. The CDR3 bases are TGCGCCAGCAGGCTACACCCATGGACAGGTGATAATTCACCCCTCCACTTT. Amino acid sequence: CASRLHPWTGDNSPLHF.

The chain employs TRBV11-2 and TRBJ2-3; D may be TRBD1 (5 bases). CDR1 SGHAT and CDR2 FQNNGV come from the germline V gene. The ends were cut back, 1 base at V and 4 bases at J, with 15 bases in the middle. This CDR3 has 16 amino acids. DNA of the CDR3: TGTGCCAGCAGCTTAGTAGGTGGGGCCAGCGCAGATACGCAGTATTTT. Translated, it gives CASSLVGGASADTQYF.

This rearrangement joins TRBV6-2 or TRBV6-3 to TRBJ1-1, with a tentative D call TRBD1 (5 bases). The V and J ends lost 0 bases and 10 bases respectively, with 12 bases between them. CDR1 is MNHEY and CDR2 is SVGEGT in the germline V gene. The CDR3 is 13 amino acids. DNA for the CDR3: TGTGCCAGCAGTTACTCGGGGGGTTCGCGAGCTTTCTTT. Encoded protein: CASSYSGGSRAFF.

CDR3 sequence (DNA): TGTGCCAGCAGTAAACAGGGGGATCAGCCCCAGCATTTT. This gives the protein CASSKQGDQPQHF. This chain connects TRBV6-5 to TRBJ1-5; TRBD1 matches 8 bases. V gave up 5 bases and J gave up 5 bases; unmatched junction bases: 2. The germline V gene encodes CDR1 MNHEY and CDR2 SVGAGI. The length of the CDR3 is 13 residues.

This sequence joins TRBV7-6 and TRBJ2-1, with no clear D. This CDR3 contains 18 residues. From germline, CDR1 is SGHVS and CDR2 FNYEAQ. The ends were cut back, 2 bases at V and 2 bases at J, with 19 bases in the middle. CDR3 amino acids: CASSLSGRPQTPYNEQFF. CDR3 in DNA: TGTGCCAGCAGCTTAAGTGGCCGGCCACAGACCCCCTACAATGAGCAGTTCTTC.

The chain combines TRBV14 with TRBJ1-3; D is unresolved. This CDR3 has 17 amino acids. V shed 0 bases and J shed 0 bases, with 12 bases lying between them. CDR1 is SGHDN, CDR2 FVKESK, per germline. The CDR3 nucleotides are TGTGCCAGCAGCCAAGATGCGTCTCTCCTCTCTGGAAACACCATATATTTT. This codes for CASSQDASLLSGNTIYF.

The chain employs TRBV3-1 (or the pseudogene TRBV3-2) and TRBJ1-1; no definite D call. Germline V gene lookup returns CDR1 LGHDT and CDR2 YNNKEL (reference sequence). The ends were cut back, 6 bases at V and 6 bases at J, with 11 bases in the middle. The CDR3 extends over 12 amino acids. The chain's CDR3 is CASSRPGSEAFF. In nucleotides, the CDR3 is TGTGCCAGCAGTAGGCCGGGATCTGAAGCTTTCTTT.

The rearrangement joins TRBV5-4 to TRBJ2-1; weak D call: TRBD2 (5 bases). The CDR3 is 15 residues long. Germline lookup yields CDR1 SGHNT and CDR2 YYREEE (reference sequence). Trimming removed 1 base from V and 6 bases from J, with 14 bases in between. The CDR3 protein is CASSLLERRGNEQFF. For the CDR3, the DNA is TGTGCCAGCAGCTTGTTGGAACGTCGGGGCAATGAGCAGTTCTTC.

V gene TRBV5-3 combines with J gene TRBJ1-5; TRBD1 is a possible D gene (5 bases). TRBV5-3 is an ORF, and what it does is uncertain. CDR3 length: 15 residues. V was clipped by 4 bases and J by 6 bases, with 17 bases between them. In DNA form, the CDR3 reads TGTGCCAGAAGCCGGGGACGTAGGGGAGGTCAGCCCCAGCATTTT. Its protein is CARSRGRRGGQPQHF.

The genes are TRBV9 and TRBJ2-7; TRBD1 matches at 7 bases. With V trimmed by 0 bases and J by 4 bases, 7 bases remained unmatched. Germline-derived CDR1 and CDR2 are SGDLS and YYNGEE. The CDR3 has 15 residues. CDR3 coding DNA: TGTGCCAGCAGCGTAGCCGGGACAGCCAATTACGAGCAGTACTTC. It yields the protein CASSVAGTANYEQYF.

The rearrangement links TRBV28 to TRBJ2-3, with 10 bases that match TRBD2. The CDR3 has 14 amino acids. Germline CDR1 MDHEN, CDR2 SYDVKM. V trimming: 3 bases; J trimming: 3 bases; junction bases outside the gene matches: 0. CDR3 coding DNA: TGTGCCAGCAGTTTGACTAGCGGGACAGATACGCAGTATTTT. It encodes CASSLTSGTDTQYF.

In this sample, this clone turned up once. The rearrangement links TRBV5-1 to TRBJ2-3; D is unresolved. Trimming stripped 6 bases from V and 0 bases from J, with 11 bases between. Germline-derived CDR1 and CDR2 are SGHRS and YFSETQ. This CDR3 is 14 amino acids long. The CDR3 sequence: CASTSHISTDTQYF. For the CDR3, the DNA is TGCGCCAGCACCTCTCACATTAGCACAGATACGCAGTATTTT.

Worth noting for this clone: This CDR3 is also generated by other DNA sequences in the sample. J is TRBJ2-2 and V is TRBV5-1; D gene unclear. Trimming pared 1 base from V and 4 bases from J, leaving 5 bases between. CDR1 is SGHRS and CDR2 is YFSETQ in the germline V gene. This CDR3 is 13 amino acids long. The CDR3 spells CASSLTGTGELFF. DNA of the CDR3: TGCGCCAGCAGCTTGACGGGCACCGGGGAGCTGTTTTTT.

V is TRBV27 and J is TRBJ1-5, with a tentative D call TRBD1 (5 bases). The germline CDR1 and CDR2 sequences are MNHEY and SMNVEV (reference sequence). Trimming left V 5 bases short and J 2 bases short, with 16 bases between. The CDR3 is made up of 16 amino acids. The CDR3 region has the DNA TGTGCCAGCAGTCAAGGGCAGGGAAGGGGCAATCAGCCCCAGCATTTT. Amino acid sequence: CASSQGQGRGNQPQHF.

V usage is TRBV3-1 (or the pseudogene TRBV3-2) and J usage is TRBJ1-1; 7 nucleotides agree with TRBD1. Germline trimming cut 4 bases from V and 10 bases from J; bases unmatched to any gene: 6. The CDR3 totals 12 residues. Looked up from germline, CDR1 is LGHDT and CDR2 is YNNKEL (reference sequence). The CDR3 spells CASSLAGQRAFF. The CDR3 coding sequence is TGTGCCAGCAGCCTTGCGGGACAGAGAGCTTTCTTT.

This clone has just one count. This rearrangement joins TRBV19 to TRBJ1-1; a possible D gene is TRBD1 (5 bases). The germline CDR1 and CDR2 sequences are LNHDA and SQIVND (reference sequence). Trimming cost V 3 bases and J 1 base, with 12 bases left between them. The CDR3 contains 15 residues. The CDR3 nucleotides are TGTGCCAGTAGTATCGGGCAGGGCACGAACACTGAAGCTTTCTTT. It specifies CASSIGQGTNTEAFF.

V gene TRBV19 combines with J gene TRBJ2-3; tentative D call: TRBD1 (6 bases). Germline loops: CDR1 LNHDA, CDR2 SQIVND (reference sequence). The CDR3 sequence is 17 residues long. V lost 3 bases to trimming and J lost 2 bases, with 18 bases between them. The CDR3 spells CASSMGTDRTYTDTQYF. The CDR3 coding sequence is TGTGCCAGTAGTATGGGTACAGACAGGACATACACAGATACGCAGTATTTT.

The CDR3: CASSEWGGQPQHF. In DNA, the CDR3 is TGTGCCAGCAGTGAATGGGGGGGACAGCCCCAGCATTTT. This chain links TRBV6-1 with TRBJ1-5; weak D call: TRBD1 (5 bases). The CDR3 extends over 13 amino acids. Trimming cost V 2 bases and J 7 bases, with 9 bases left between them. From germline, CDR1 is MNHNS and CDR2 SASEGT.

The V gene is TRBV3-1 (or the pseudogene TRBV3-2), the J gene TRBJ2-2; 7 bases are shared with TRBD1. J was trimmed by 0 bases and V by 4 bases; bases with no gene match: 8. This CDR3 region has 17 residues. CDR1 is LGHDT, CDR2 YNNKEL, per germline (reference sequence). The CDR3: CASSRMTGTANTGELFF. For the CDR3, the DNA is TGTGCCAGCAGCCGCATGACCGGGACAGCGAACACCGGGGAGCTGTTTTTT.